The 21 T cell receptor beta chains below all came from one sample that was sequenced in a study of glioma-infiltrating T cells. TCR alpha and beta CDR3 regions were amplified from RNA using iRepertoire nested multiplex PCR. TCRdb re-analysed the multiplex PCR reads in MiXCR, keeping a single row per CDR3 protein. The sample includes some 18,000 distinct CDR3 sequences, roughly 50% of them seen just once. The sample consisted of glioma tissue, nonneoplastic brain tissue, or PBMCs (not recorded which). The receptors were gathered from a human donor with low-grade glioma or glioblastoma, undergoing nonglioma brain surgery, or in good health (not recorded which).

This chain's CDR3 is CASSQDSRSNQPQHF. The CDR3 DNA reads as TGCGCCAGCAGCCAAGATTCTCGTAGCAATCAGCCCCAGCATTTT. This chain connects TRBV4-1 to TRBJ1-5; the D is unclear. This CDR3 is built from 15 residues. V lost 0 bases, J lost 0 bases, and 6 bases lay in between. Germline V lookup: CDR1 MGHRA, CDR2 YSYEKL.

The chain joins TRBV5-4 to TRBJ2-5, with 7 nucleotides matching TRBD1. The CDR3 loop spans 15 amino acids. Per the germline V gene, CDR1 is SGHNT and CDR2 is YYREEE (reference sequence). After removal of 8 bases from V and 5 bases from J, the junction contained 15 bases not matched to a gene. The CDR3 loop reads CASSTRQGRGETQYF. The CDR3 DNA reads as TGTGCCAGTAGTACGAGACAGGGAAGAGGGGAGACCCAGTACTTC.

This clonotype was observed many times. The rearrangement uses TRBV2 and TRBJ2-7; weak D call: TRBD2 (6 bases). Germline CDR1 SNHLY, CDR2 FYNNEI. The CDR3 contains 12 residues. V lost 4 bases to trimming and J lost 4 bases, with 8 bases between them. DNA of the CDR3: TGTGCCAGCAGTGCCCTAGCGTACGAGCAGTACTTC. Amino acid sequence: CASSALAYEQYF.

This chain uses TRBV27 with TRBJ2-7; 7 bases line up with TRBD2. V was clipped by 8 bases and J by 3 bases; unmatched bases: 13. The CDR3 totals 15 residues. The germline V gene encodes CDR1 MNHEY and CDR2 SMNVEV (reference sequence). The CDR3 DNA reads as TGTGCCAGCGGTATGAGTAGCGCGGGGGTCTACGAGCAGTACTTC. It yields the protein CASGMSSAGVYEQYF.

This rearrangement joins TRBV6-1 to TRBJ1-3; maybe TRBD1 (5 bases). This CDR3 contains 14 residues. CDR1 is MNHNS, CDR2 SASEGT, per germline. The V and J ends lost 6 bases and 2 bases respectively, with 11 bases between them. The CDR3 loop reads CASRAPGTGNTIYF. CDR3 nucleotide sequence: TGTGCCAGCAGGGCCCCAGGGACTGGAAACACCATATATTTT.

The chain couples TRBV29-1 to TRBJ1-2, with 8 bases that match TRBD1. From germline, CDR1 is SQVTM and CDR2 ANQGSEA. This CDR3 contains 15 residues. V lost 7 bases, J lost 8 bases, and 18 bases stayed unmatched. The CDR3 DNA reads as TGCAGCGCGGAAGGGTCCCCGGGACAGGCGAGAGGCTACACCTTC. As protein: CSAEGSPGQARGYTF. Based on the CDR3 plus reference TRBV29-1 and TRBJ1-2, the full variable domain is SAVISQKPSRDICQRGTSLTIQCQVDSQVTMMFWYRQQPGQSLTLIATANQGSEATYESGFVIDKFPISRPNLTFSTLTVSNMSPEDSSIYLCSAEGSPGQARGYTFGSGTRLTVV.

This clonotype has at least ten counts. J is TRBJ2-5 and V is TRBV7-6; 8 positions agree with TRBD2. The length of the CDR3 is 14 residues. Germline trimming cut 1 base from V and 5 bases from J; bases unmatched to any gene: 3. CDR1 is SGHVS, CDR2 FNYEAQ, per germline. The CDR3 coding sequence is TGTGCCAGCAGCTTAGTCCCTAGCGGGGAGACCCAGTACTTC. Translated: CASSLVPSGETQYF.

V usage is TRBV20-1 and J usage is TRBJ2-7; maybe TRBD2 (5 bases). V was shortened by 7 bases and J by 4 bases, with 14 bases between the two germline ends. Germline V gene lookup returns CDR1 DFQATT and CDR2 SNEGSKA (reference sequence). This CDR3 region has 12 residues. The CDR3 is CSVKKEVYEQYF. CDR3 in DNA: TGCAGTGTCAAAAAGGAGGTATACGAGCAGTACTTC.

This clonotype was seen repeatedly, ten times or more. The chain recombines TRBV3-1 with TRBJ1-1; D ambiguous. This CDR3 comprises 15 residues. Germline values: CDR1 LGHDT, CDR2 YNNKEL (reference sequence). V lost 1 base and J lost 1, with 10 bases in between. This chain's CDR3 is CASSQVVMGNTEAFF. For the CDR3, the DNA is TGTGCCAGCAGCCAAGTCGTAATGGGGAACACTGAAGCTTTCTTT. Combining the CDR3 with reference TRBV3-1 and TRBJ1-1 gives the whole variable domain DTAVSQTPKYLVTQMGNDKSIKCEQNLGHDTMYWYKQDSKKFLKIMFSYNNKELIINETVPNRFSPKSPDKAHLNLHINSLELGDSAVYFCASSQVVMGNTEAFFGQGTRLTVV.

The rearrangement links TRBV6-1 to TRBJ1-1; no clear D. The ends were cut back, 10 bases at V and 0 bases at J, with 9 bases in the middle. Germline loops: CDR1 MNHNS, CDR2 SASEGT. The length of the CDR3 is 12 residues. CDR3 in DNA: TGTGCCACTAGGGATGTGAACACTGAAGCTTTCTTT. It encodes CATRDVNTEAFF.

This clonotype turned up a few times. This chain uses TRBV28 with TRBJ2-2; no reliable D call. There are 11 residues in the CDR3. Germline loops: CDR1 MDHEN, CDR2 SYDVKM. V lost 6 bases to trimming and J lost 7 bases, with 6 bases between them. The CDR3: CASSLSGELFF. CDR3 sequence (DNA): TGTGCCAGCAGCCTGAGCGGGGAGCTGTTTTTT.

This clonotype occurred many times. This chain connects TRBV28 to TRBJ2-1, with D possibly being TRBD2 (5 bases). Germline CDR1 MDHEN, CDR2 SYDVKM. CDR3 size: 16 residues. Deletions cut 2 bases from V and 6 bases from J, with 17 bases between. This CDR3 is CASSLSRGLVGNEQFF. CDR3 nucleotides: TGTGCCAGCAGTTTAAGTCGAGGGCTGGTAGGCAATGAGCAGTTCTTC.

This clonotype was seen at least ten times. The chain carries TRBV7-6 and TRBJ2-1; TRBD2 agrees at 13 bases. The CDR3 consists of 17 residues. CDR1 SGHVS and CDR2 FNYEAQ come from the germline V gene. V dropped 3 bases and J dropped 9; count of bases not matched to a gene: 11. The CDR3, as DNA: TGTGCCAGCAGCTTCTTGTCCGCGACTAGCGGGAGGAGTGAGCAGTTCTTC. It yields the protein CASSFLSATSGRSEQFF. Supplemented by reference TRBV7-6 and TRBJ2-1, the full variable domain reads GAGVSQSPRYKVTKRGQDVALRCDPISGHVSLYWYRQALGQGPEFLTYFNYEAQQDKSGLPNDRFSAERPEGSISTLTIQRTEQRDSAMYRCASSFLSATSGRSEQFFGPGTRLTVL.

This chain uses TRBV7-2 with TRBJ1-3; possible D gene TRBD1, 6 bases. Trimming shortened V by 1 base and J by 8 bases, and 15 bases separated the two germline ends. CDR1 is SGHTA and CDR2 is FQGNSA in the germline V gene. The CDR3 runs 15 residues. CDR3 sequence (DNA): TGTGCCAGCAGCTTAGGGCTCGGGGGCGCAGACACCATATATTTT. Its translation is CASSLGLGGADTIYF.

This clonotype was seen just once. Its ends do not fully match the called genes, so a read error is possible. The J gene is TRBJ1-1, the V gene TRBV29-1; a possible D gene is TRBD1 (5 bases). CDR1 is SQVTM and CDR2 is ANQGSEA in the germline V gene. The CDR3 runs to 14 residues. CDR3 DNA sequence: TGCAGCGTTGCCCTCCGGGACTCGAACACTGAAACTTTCTTT. Translated: CSVALRDSNTETFF.

The chain couples TRBV28 to TRBJ2-5; D gene uncertain. Trimming removed 4 bases at V and 7 bases at J, with 13 bases between. This CDR3 is built from 13 residues. Germline CDR1 MDHEN, CDR2 SYDVKM. CDR3 DNA sequence: TGTGCCAGCAGTTCGGGCTTTCCAGGGACCCAGTACTTC. Residues: CASSSGFPGTQYF.

This sequence joins TRBV6-2 or TRBV6-3 and TRBJ1-5, with D perhaps TRBD1 (6 bases). The CDR3 has 16 amino acids. V was shortened by 6 bases and J by 1 base, with 16 bases between the two germline ends. Germline loops: CDR1 MNHEY, CDR2 SVGEGT. CDR3 in DNA: TGTGCCAGCAGCTCCTCCGGGACAATGAGCAATCAGCCCCAGCATTTT. It yields the protein CASSSSGTMSNQPQHF.

This clonotype has only a few counts. The chain is built from TRBV6-1 and TRBJ2-1; D unresolved. Germline values: CDR1 MNHNS, CDR2 SASEGT. V was shortened by 5 bases and J by 2 bases, with 13 bases between the two germline ends. The CDR3 consists of 15 residues. This CDR3 is CASSPEAIPYNEQFF. The DNA of the CDR3 is TGTGCCAGCAGTCCAGAAGCGATTCCCTACAATGAGCAGTTCTTC.

The V call is TRBV28, the J call TRBJ1-2, with 8 bases aligning to TRBD1. Germline V gives CDR1 MDHEN, CDR2 SYDVKM. This CDR3 spans 15 amino acids. The ends lost 1 base at V and 7 bases at J; junction bases unmatched: 8. In DNA form, the CDR3 reads TGTGCCAGCAGTTTATCCGGGCAGGGGGCGTTTGGCTACACCTTC. Its translation: CASSLSGQGAFGYTF.

The chain uses TRBV6-6 and TRBJ2-3, with 10 bases identical to TRBD2. Germline V CDR1 and CDR2: MNHNY, SVGAGI (reference sequence). V gave up 8 bases and J gave up 2 bases; unmatched junction bases: 4. The CDR3 contains 14 residues. The CDR3 sequence is CASELAGTTDTQYF. CDR3 bases: TGTGCCAGCGAACTAGCGGGGACCACAGATACGCAGTATTTT.

Ten or more counts support this clonotype. The chain is built from TRBV6-1 and TRBJ2-2, with unresolved D. CDR1 MNHNS and CDR2 SASEGT come from the germline V gene. The V end lost 6 bases, the J end lost 1 base, and 12 bases lay between the germline ends. This CDR3 is built from 15 residues. The CDR3 loop reads CASRGAQRNTGELFF. CDR3 sequence (DNA): TGTGCCAGCAGGGGTGCACAGAGGAACACCGGGGAGCTGTTTTTT.